Each of the 13 T cell receptor beta chains below was sequenced from the same sample in a study of T-cell memory formation after mild COVID-19. One entry per CDR3 protein, called by TCRdb with MiXCR from the 5' RACE reads. This table has 250,000 to 350,000 distinct CDR3 sequences, roughly a fifth appearing once. Specimen: PBMCs or a T cell subset sorted from them (not recorded which). The receptors originated from a young man who had mild COVID-19 (a few samples of this study predate the infection). Cell type and time point are not known.

The rearrangement links TRBV28 to TRBJ1-2; a weak D match, TRBD1 (5 bases). This CDR3 contains 13 residues. Germline V lookup: CDR1 MDHEN, CDR2 SYDVKM. V lost 6 bases to trimming and J lost 8 bases, with 16 bases between them. The CDR3 is CASSGADLGGYTF. The CDR3 DNA follows: TGTGCCAGCAGCGGGGCAGACCTAGGGGGCTACACCTTC.

In this sample, this clonotype turned up many times. V gene TRBV12-3 or TRBV12-4 combines with J gene TRBJ1-5; possibly TRBD1 for D (6 bases). This CDR3 is built from 13 residues. V lost 8 bases to trimming and J lost 5 bases, with 13 bases between them. CDR3 sequence reads: CASQGTAYQPQHF. CDR3 nucleotides: TGTGCCAGCCAGGGGACGGCTTATCAGCCCCAGCATTTT.

This clonotype was counted a few times. This sequence joins TRBV15 and TRBJ2-1; 8 bases line up with TRBD1. V lost 4 bases, J lost 0 bases, and 2 bases stayed unmatched. The CDR3 covers 15 residues. Germline V gene data show CDR1 as LNHNV and CDR2 as YYDKDF (reference sequence). The CDR3 is CATSKDRASYNEQFF. DNA of the CDR3: TGTGCCACCAGCAAGGACAGGGCCTCCTACAATGAGCAGTTCTTC.

This clonotype was recorded many times. The chain has TRBV24-1 and TRBJ2-5; D is possibly TRBD1 (6 bases). V shed 9 bases and J shed 6 bases, with 13 bases lying between them. CDR1 and CDR2 (germline): KGHDR, SFDVKD. CDR3 size: 12 residues. The CDR3 DNA sequence: TGTGCCACCCGTCAGGGGCCGAAGACCCAGTACTTC. Translated: CATRQGPKTQYF.

The V gene is TRBV5-1, the J gene TRBJ2-5; D perhaps matches TRBD2 (6 bases). CDR3 length: 14 amino acids. The V and J ends lost 4 bases and 3 bases respectively, with 13 bases between them. The germline CDR1 and CDR2 sequences are SGHRS and YFSETQ. The CDR3 DNA reads TGCGCCAGCAGCCGGCTGCGGGGAGAAGAGACCCAGTACTTC. It yields the protein CASSRLRGEETQYF.

This clonotype was counted between two and nine times. At one boundary the junction diverges from the germline segment, which might be a read error. The rearrangement uses TRBV20-1 and TRBJ2-7; 8 bases agree with TRBD2. The CDR3 is made up of 15 amino acids. Germline CDR1 is DFQATT and CDR2 is SNEGSKA (reference sequence). In nucleotides, the CDR3 is TGCAGCGCTAGCACGGGAGGGGGGCTTGGCTACGAGCAGTACTTC. Protein product: CSASTGGGLGYEQYF.

This clonotype showed up just a few times. V is TRBV11-2 and J is TRBJ1-6; D unclear. V lost 5 bases, J lost 8 bases, and 10 bases lay in between. CDR3 length: 13 amino acids. CDR1 is SGHAT and CDR2 is FQNNGV in the germline V gene. The CDR3 sequence is CASSPDSYSPLHF. CDR3 DNA: TGTGCCAGCAGCCCGGACTCCTATTCACCCCTCCACTTT.

This clonotype was counted a few times. This rearrangement joins TRBV5-1 to TRBJ2-3; tentatively, D is TRBD1 or TRBD2 (5 bases each). The CDR3 length is 16 residues. From germline, CDR1 is SGHRS and CDR2 YFSETQ. V lost 3 bases, J lost 2 bases, and 16 bases lay in between. The DNA of the CDR3 is TGCGCCAGCAGCTCCTCGGGGCTAGCCCTCACAGATACGCAGTATTTT. Residues: CASSSSGLALTDTQYF.

This clonotype was seen a handful of times. The chain has TRBV4-2 and TRBJ2-1, with 11 bases lining up with TRBD1. This CDR3 comprises 13 residues. The trim removed 7 bases at V and 7 bases at J, leaving 3 bases unmatched. Germline V lookup: CDR1 LGHNA, CDR2 YNFKEQ. The CDR3 protein is CASTGQGGNEQFF. In DNA, the CDR3 is TGTGCCAGCACGGGACAGGGGGGGAATGAGCAGTTCTTC.

There are many counts of this clonotype. DNA of the CDR3: TGTGCCAGCTCAACCGACTCCAGGGACGAGTTCTTC. This sequence encodes CASSTDSRDEFF. The rearrangement links TRBV18 to TRBJ2-1, with D perhaps assigned TRBD1 or TRBD2 (5 bases each). Germline loops: CDR1 KGHSH, CDR2 LQKENI. The CDR3 consists of 12 residues. The V gene lost 5 bases and the J gene lost 14 bases, with 16 bases spanning the gap.

J is TRBJ2-4 and V is TRBV20-1; D gene unclear. Germline-derived CDR1 and CDR2 are DFQATT and SNEGSKA (reference sequence). CDR3 length: 14 amino acids. Trimming left V 0 bases short and J 6 bases short, with 12 bases between. CDR3 residues: CSARETLAVNIQYF. DNA of the CDR3: TGCAGTGCTAGAGAGACTCTGGCGGTAAACATTCAGTACTTC.

The CDR3 region has the DNA TGTGCCAGCAGCCAAGGTGACAGGGGCCGACAAGAGACCCAGTACTTC. This translates into CASSQGDRGRQETQYF. This rearrangement joins TRBV3-1 to TRBJ2-5; 8 nucleotides agree with TRBD1. The CDR3 sequence is 16 residues long. The ends lost 1 base at V and 2 bases at J; junction bases unmatched: 6. Germline V CDR1 and CDR2: LGHDT, YNNKEL (reference sequence).

The J gene is TRBJ2-1, the V gene TRBV7-9; D is unclear. The length of the CDR3 is 12 residues. Per the germline V gene, CDR1 is SEHNR and CDR2 is FQNEAQ (reference sequence). The ends were cut back, 1 base at V and 7 bases at J, with 5 bases in the middle. CDR3 amino acids: CASSLEMNEQFF. The DNA for the CDR3 is TGTGCCAGCAGCTTAGAAATGAATGAGCAGTTCTTC.